The clone carrying this T cell receptor beta chain was observed many times. As yet, its antigen is unknown. The data belong to a study of T-cell reconstitution after alpha-beta-depleted transplantation in children. Looked up from germline, CDR1 is SGDLS and CDR2 is YYNGEE. Trimming took off 4 bases at V and 0 bases at J, with 16 bases between the two ends. The CDR3 spans 17 residues. A TCRbeta library incorporating unique molecular identifiers was prepared. TCRdb processed the PCR reads anew with MiXCR; each CDR3 protein has one entry. The table shows approximately 32,000 distinct CDR3 sequences, with around 7% occurring only once. Study outcomes and limitations: At around two months after transplant, the alpha-beta T cells were reportedly derived from several hundred expanded clones that came from non-depleted graft cells.

The starting material was peripheral blood, obtained 60 days after TCRalphabeta/CD19-depleted stem cell transplant. The origin of this receptor is a child younger than two who had a stem cell transplant for acute myeloid leukemia, so the T cells may come from the graft donor. V and J are TRBV9 and TRBJ2-2; no definite D call. The CDR3 sequence is CASSNPADLANTGELFF. CDR3 sequence (DNA): TGTGCCAGCAGCAATCCTGCGGACCTCGCGAACACCGGGGAGCTGTTTTTT.